Included here is one T cell receptor beta chain sequence, with context. The sample originates from a study of blood T cell repertoires in COVID-19. Authors' processing steps: Estimated nucleated cell counts came from reference gene primer amplification. The repertoire was sequenced with immunoSEQ multiplex PCR; TCRdb's copy has only in-frame clones and lacks some. That table gives V, J and clone size, and the DNA gave D and trimming. This sample has around 130,000 clones, with 86% found just once. This TCR derives from a woman in her forties or fifties who had recovered from COVID-19. Input material: PBMCs or T cells enriched from blood (not recorded which).

The CDR3 sequence is CASSPKPGTDEKLFF. In DNA, the CDR3 is TGCGCCAGCAGCCCAAAACCCGGTACGGATGAAAAACTGTTTTTT. The chain employs TRBV5-1 and TRBJ1-4; no clear D. V was trimmed by 4 bases and J by 6 bases, leaving 16 bases between them. CDR1 is SGHRS and CDR2 is YFSETQ in the germline V gene. This CDR3 is built from 15 residues.